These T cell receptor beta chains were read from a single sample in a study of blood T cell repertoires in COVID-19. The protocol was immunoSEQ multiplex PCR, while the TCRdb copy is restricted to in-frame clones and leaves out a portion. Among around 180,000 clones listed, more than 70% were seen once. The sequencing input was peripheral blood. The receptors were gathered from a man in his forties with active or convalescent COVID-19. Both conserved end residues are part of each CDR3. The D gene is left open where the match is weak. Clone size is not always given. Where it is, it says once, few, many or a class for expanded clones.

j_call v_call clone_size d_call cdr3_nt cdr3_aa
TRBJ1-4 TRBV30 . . TGTGCCTGGAGTCAACCCAGTAATGAAAAACTGTTTTTT CAWSQPSNEKLFF
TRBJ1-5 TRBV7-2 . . TGTGCCAGCAGCCTAGGTTACAGGAGCAATCAGCCCCAGCATTTT CASSLGYRSNQPQHF
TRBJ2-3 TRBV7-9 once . TGTGCCAGCAGCTCCGCGGATGCAGATACGCAGTATTTT CASSSADADTQYF
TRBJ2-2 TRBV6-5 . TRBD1 TGTGCCAGCCTCAGGACAGGGGTAACCGGGGAGCTGTTTTTT CASLRTGVTGELFF
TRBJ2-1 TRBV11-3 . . TGTGCCAGCAGCCCCCCCAAGGGGGGGGCCTACAATGAGCAGTTCTTC CASSPPKGGAYNEQFF
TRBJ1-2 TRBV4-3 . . TGCGCCAGCAGCCAAGATATCGGACAGTATGGCTACACCTTC CASSQDIGQYGYTF
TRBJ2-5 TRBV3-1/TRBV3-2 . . TGTGCCAGCCGGTCCACCAAAGAGACCCAGTACTTC CASRSTKETQYF
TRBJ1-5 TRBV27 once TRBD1 TGTGCCAGCAGCCTACTCGGGACAGAGGGAACCCAGCCCCAGCATTTT CASSLLGTEGTQPQHF
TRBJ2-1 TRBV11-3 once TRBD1 TGTGCCAGCAGCCCGCCGAGGGGGCCTCAGTTCTTC CASSPPRGPQFF
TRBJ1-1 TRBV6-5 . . TGTGCCAGCAGTTCCCCTAGACGAGCTTTCTTT CASSSPRRAFF
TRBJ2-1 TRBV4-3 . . TGCGCCAGCAGCCAAGAGTCCATATGGCAGATCCGGAGCTCCTACAATGAGCAGTTCTTC CASSQESIWQIRSSYNEQFF
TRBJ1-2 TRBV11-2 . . TGTGCCAGCACCCCTTTTGCGGGGAAGGGTGGGAACTATGGCTACACCTTC CASTPFAGKGGNYGYTF
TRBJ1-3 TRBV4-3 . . TGCGCCAGCAGCCAAGATAGAAACCTTAGAGACTCTGGAAACACCATATATTTT CASSQDRNLRDSGNTIYF
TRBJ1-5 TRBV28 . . TGTGCCAGCAGCAGGACAGATAATAGCAATCAGCCCCAGCATTTT CASSRTDNSNQPQHF
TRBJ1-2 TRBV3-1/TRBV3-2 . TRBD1 TGTGCCAGCAGCCTGGGACAGGGAGGCTATGGCTACACCTTC CASSLGQGGYGYTF
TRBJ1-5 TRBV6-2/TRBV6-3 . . TGTGCCAGCAGCTGGGGGGTTAGCAATCAGCCCCAGCATTTT CASSWGVSNQPQHF
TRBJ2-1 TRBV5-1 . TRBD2 TGCGCCAGCAGCCCGCCTGCGACTAGCGGGGCTAATGAGCAGTTCTTC CASSPPATSGANEQFF
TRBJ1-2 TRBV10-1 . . TGCGCCAGCGTCCCGTATGGCGGCTACACCTTC CASVPYGGYTF
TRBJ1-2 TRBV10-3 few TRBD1 TGTGCCATCAGTCACGAAGGGACAGGATTACTTTATGGCTACACCTTC CAISHEGTGLLYGYTF
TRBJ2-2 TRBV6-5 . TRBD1 TGTGCCAGCAGCCGGGACAGATACACCGGGGAGCTGTTTTTT CASSRDRYTGELFF
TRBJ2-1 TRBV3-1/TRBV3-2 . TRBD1 TGTGCCAGCAGCCAAGAAGGGGGCAGGGGCCGAGGGGAGCAGTTCTTC CASSQEGGRGRGEQFF
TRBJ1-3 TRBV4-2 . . TGTGCCAGCAGCCAAGATGCGGGGACTGGAAACACCATATATTTT CASSQDAGTGNTIYF
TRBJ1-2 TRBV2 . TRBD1 TGTGCCAGCAGTGAAGGGACAGGGATGGGCTATGGCTACACCTTC CASSEGTGMGYGYTF
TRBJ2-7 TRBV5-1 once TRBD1 TGCGCCAGCAGCCAAAAGACAGGGGGCGGAGGCGGCGAGCAGTACTTC CASSQKTGGGGGEQYF
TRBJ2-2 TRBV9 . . TGTGCCAGCAGCGTAGGCGACACTGACACCGGGGAGCTGTTTTTT CASSVGDTDTGELFF
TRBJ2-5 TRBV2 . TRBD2 TGTGCCAGCAGTGAACTCTTGGGACTAGGAGGGTCAGAGACCCAGTACTTC CASSELLGLGGSETQYF
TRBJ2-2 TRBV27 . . TGTGCCAGCAGTTTCGAGACCGGGGAGCTGTTTTTT CASSFETGELFF